One sample yielded the 11 T cell receptor beta chains listed below, sequenced in a study of human T cells and chemical hapten exposure. TCRdb used MiXCR to reprocess the RACE reads, holding one entry per CDR3 protein. The sample lists 150,000 to 200,000 distinct CDR3 sequences; around 25% were seen once. Time point here: patch test 3, about 24 weeks after DPC sensitization. The treatment was: therapeutic diphenylcyclopropenone sensitization with weekly scalp DPC. Sequences were derived from whole blood, sampled in connection with sensitization to the hapten diphenylcyclopropenone (DPC). These receptor sequences come from a woman between 35 and 50 years old with alopecia areata. Some clones in this sample may be carry-over from other donors' samples.

The chain joins TRBV14 to TRBJ2-1; 11 nucleotides line up with TRBD2. The ends lost 4 bases at V and 7 bases at J; junction bases unmatched: 9. Germline CDR1 is SGHDN and CDR2 is FVKESK. The CDR3 contains 16 residues. CDR3 loop: CASSPPGTSGSNEQFF. The CDR3 coding sequence is TGTGCCAGCAGCCCTCCAGGGACTAGCGGCTCAAATGAGCAGTTCTTC. Full variable domain (missing parts from reference TRBV14 and TRBJ2-1): EAGVTQFPSHSVIEKGQTVTLRCDPISGHDNLYWYRRVMGKEIKFLLHFVKESKQDESGMPNNRFLAERTGGTYSTLKVQPAELEDSGVYFCASSPPGTSGSNEQFFGPGTRLTVL.

With respect to this clonotype: One end of the junction does not line up with germline, which may come from a read error. The chain's CDR3 is CRATSGSLVEQFF. In nucleotides, the CDR3 is TGCAGGGCTACTAGCGGGAGTTTAGTTGAGCAGTTCTTC. J is TRBJ2-1 and V is TRBV20-1, with TRBD2 identical over 11 bases. Germline CDR1 and CDR2: DFQATT and SNEGSKA (reference sequence). CDR3 size: 13 residues.

This clonotype was seen a single time. The V call is TRBV4-1, the J call TRBJ2-3; D call uncertain. The V end was cut by 1 base, the J end by 5 bases, with 7 bases between. The CDR3 spans 13 residues. Germline-derived CDR1 and CDR2 are MGHRA and YSYEKL. The DNA of the CDR3 is TGCGCCAGCAGCCAAGTCGGCATAGATACGCAGTATTTT. Amino acid sequence: CASSQVGIDTQYF.

The count of this clonotype is one. This likely comes from a read error, as the CDR3 has no conserved phenylalanine or tryptophan at its end. CDR3 sequence: CASSLTVGGAFS. In nucleotides, the CDR3 is TGTGCCAGCAGCTTAACCGTAGGAGGAGCTTTCTCT. V usage is TRBV7-2 and J usage is TRBJ1-1; no clear D. The CDR3 has 12 residues. CDR1 and CDR2 from the germline V gene are SGHTA and FQGNSA. Trimming removed 2 bases at V and 10 bases at J, with 11 bases between.

This clonotype appeared a few times. The chain couples TRBV29-1 to TRBJ2-5; 14 bases fit TRBD2. This CDR3 contains 16 residues. The germline V gene has CDR1 SQVTM and CDR2 ANQGSEA. With 4 bases clipped from V and 4 bases from J, the junction kept 8 bases outside the gene matches. CDR3 sequence: CSVGVGTSGRGETQYF. The CDR3, as DNA: TGCAGCGTTGGGGTAGGGACTAGCGGGAGAGGAGAGACCCAGTACTTC.

The genes are TRBV28 and TRBJ1-1; D is undetermined. The CDR3 sequence is 13 residues long. The V gene lost 7 bases and the J gene lost 2 bases, with 11 bases spanning the gap. Germline CDR1 is MDHEN and CDR2 is SYDVKM. This CDR3 is CASTSPLNTEAFF. CDR3 bases: TGTGCCAGCACCTCTCCACTTAACACTGAAGCTTTCTTT.

Here the CDR3 reads CASSLSRGRADTQYF. The DNA of the CDR3 is TGTGCCAGCAGTTTAAGCAGGGGGCGCGCAGATACGCAGTATTTT. V gene TRBV27 combines with J gene TRBJ2-3; 8 bases agree with TRBD1. Looked up from germline, CDR1 is MNHEY and CDR2 is SMNVEV (reference sequence). The CDR3 loop spans 15 amino acids. With V trimmed by 2 bases and J by 4 bases, 5 bases remained unmatched.

As for this clonotype: An end of the junction differs from the germline gene, which may be a read error. V usage is TRBV3-1 and J usage is TRBJ1-5; D ambiguous. Germline CDR1 is LGHDT and CDR2 is YNNKEL (reference sequence). The CDR3 consists of 14 residues. In DNA form, the CDR3 reads TGTGCCAGCAGCCAAACCAGCTCCAATCGGCCCCAGCATTTT. It codes for CASSQTSSNRPQHF.

The genes are TRBV20-1 and TRBJ2-7; TRBD2 aligns across 14 bases. Trimming at V came to 6 bases and at J to 7 bases, leaving 11 bases not matched to a gene. The germline gives CDR1 DFQATT, CDR2 SNEGSKA (reference sequence). The CDR3 is made up of 15 amino acids. The DNA of the CDR3 is TGCAGTGCAGGGACCCCGGGACTAGCGGGAGTTGAGCAGTACTTC. Translation: CSAGTPGLAGVEQYF.

This clonotype came up a few times. CDR3 nucleotides: TGTGCCACCAGCAGAGGGCAAGGGCTAGCGGGAGACAATGAGCAGTTCTTC. Translation: CATSRGQGLAGDNEQFF. The chain recombines TRBV15 with TRBJ2-1, with 10 nucleotides matching TRBD2. The CDR3 has 17 residues. CDR1 is LNHNV and CDR2 is YYDKDF in the germline V gene (reference sequence). V was clipped by 1 base and J by 5 bases; unmatched bases: 8.

V is TRBV21-1 and J is TRBJ2-1; the DNA was not compared with TRBD1, the D call given in the table. TRBV21-1 is a recognized pseudogene. The CDR3 loop spans 15 amino acids. Here the CDR3 DNA reads TGTGCCAGCAGCACAAACAGGGGGGGGTACAATGAGCAGTTCTTC. Translating it yields CASSTNRGGYNEQFF.